This TCR beta chain appears in the sequencing data of a study of T cell changes during pregnancy in multiple sclerosis. TCRdb's copy holds only in-frame clones and misses some; the assay was immunoSEQ multiplex PCR. The sample shows approximately 39,000 clones, about 94% of them seen only once. The sequencing used CD4+ T cells from peripheral blood mononuclear cells, collected in the second trimester of pregnancy. This TCR was recovered from a female donor with multiple sclerosis, enrolled in a pregnancy study.

The CDR3 is CASSSTGISTEAFF. CDR3 nucleotides: TGTGCCAGCAGTTCGACAGGGATTAGCACTGAAGCTTTCTTT. The chain uses TRBV7-2 and TRBJ1-1; TRBD1 agrees at 7 bases. The germline CDR1 and CDR2 sequences are SGHTA and FQGNSA. The CDR3 covers 14 residues. Trimming took 6 bases from V and 4 from J; bases not matched to a gene: 8.